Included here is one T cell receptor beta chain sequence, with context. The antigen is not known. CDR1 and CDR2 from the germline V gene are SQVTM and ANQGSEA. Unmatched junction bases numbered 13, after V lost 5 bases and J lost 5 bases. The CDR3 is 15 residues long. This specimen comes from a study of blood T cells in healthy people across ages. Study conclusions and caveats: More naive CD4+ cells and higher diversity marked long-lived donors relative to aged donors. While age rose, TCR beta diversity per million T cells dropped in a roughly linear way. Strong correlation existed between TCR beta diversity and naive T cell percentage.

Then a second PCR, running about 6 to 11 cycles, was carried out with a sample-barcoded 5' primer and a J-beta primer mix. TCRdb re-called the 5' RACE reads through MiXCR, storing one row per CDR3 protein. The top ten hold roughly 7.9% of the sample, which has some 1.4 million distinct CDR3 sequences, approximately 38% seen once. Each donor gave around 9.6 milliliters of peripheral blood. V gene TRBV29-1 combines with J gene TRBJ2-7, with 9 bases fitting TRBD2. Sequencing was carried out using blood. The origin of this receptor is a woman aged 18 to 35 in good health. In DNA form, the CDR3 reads TGCAGCGTTTTTCCAGAGGGAGCGGGGGGAAACGAGCAGTACTTC. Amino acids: CSVFPEGAGGNEQYF.